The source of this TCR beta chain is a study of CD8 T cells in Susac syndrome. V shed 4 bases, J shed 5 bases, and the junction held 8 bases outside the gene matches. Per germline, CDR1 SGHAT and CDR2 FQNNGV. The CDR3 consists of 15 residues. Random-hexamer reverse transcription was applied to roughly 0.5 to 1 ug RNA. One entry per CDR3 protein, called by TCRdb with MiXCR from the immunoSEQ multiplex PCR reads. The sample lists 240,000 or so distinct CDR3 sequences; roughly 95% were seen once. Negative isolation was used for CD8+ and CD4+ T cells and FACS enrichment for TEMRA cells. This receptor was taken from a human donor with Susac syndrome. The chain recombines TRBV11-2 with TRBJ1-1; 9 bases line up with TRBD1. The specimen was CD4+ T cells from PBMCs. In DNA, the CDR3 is TGTGCCAGCAGCTCACAGGGGGCAGCTAGGACTGAAGCTTTCTTT. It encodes CASSSQGAARTEAFF.